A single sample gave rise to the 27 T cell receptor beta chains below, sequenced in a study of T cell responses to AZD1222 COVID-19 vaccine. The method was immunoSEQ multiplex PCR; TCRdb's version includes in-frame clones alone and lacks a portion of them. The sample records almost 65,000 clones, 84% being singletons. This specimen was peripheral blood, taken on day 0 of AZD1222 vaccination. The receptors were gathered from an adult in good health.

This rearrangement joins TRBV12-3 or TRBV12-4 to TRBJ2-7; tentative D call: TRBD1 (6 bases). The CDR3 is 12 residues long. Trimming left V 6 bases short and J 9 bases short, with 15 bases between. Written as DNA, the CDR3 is TGTGCCAGCAGCCGCGATACAGGGACGCAGTACTTC. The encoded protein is CASSRDTGTQYF.

This CDR3 reads CASSSAGGYEQYF. The CDR3 DNA is TGTGCCAGCAGCTCCGCGGGCGGCTACGAGCAGTACTTC. J is TRBJ2-7 and V is TRBV7-9, with a possible D match to TRBD2 (5 bases). With 4 bases removed from V and 3 bases from J, the gap between germline ends came to 10 bases. The germline V gene has CDR1 SEHNR and CDR2 FQNEAQ (reference sequence). The CDR3 is 13 residues long.

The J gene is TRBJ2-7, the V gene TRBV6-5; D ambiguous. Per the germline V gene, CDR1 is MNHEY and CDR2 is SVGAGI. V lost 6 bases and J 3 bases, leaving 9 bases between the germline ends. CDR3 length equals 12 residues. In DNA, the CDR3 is TGTGCCAGCAGAACTTCGGGCTACGAGCAGTACTTC. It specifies CASRTSGYEQYF.

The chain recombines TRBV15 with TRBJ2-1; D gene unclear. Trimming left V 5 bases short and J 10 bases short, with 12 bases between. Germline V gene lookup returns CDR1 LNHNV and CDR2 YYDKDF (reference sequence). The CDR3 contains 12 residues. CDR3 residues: CATSSRQKEQFF. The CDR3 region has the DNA TGTGCCACCAGCTCCAGACAAAAGGAGCAGTTCTTC.

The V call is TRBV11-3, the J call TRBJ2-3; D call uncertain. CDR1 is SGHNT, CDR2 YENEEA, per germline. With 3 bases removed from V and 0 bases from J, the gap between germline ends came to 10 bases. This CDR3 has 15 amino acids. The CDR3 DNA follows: TGTGCCAGCAGCTTTGACGGAACTAGCACAGATACGCAGTATTTT. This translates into CASSFDGTSTDTQYF.

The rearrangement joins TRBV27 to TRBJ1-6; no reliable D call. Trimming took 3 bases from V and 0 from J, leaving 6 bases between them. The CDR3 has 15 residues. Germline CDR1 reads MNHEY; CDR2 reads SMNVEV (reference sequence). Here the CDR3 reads CASSFGISYNSPLHF. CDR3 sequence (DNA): TGTGCCAGCAGTTTTGGTATCTCCTATAATTCACCCCTCCACTTT.

CDR3 sequence reads: CATRTDNYEQYF. The CDR3 DNA follows: TGTGCCACCCGGACCGACAACTACGAGCAGTACTTC. This chain connects TRBV28 to TRBJ2-7; D unclear. Germline V gene lookup returns CDR1 MDHEN and CDR2 SYDVKM. This CDR3 contains 12 residues. V was shortened by 10 bases and J by 3 bases, with 13 bases between the two germline ends.

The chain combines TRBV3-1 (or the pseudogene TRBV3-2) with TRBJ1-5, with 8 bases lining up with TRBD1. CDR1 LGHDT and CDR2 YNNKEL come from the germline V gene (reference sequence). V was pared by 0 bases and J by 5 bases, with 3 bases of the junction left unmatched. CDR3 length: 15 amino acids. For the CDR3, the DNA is TGTGCCAGCAGCCAAGACAGGGGGCCTGATCAGCCCCAGCATTTT. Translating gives CASSQDRGPDQPQHF.

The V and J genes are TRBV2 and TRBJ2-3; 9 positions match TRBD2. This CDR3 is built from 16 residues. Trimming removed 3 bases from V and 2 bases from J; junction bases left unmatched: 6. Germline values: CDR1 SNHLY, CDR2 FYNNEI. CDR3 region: CASSENSGSLTDTQYF. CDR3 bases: TGTGCCAGCAGTGAGAATAGCGGGAGCCTCACAGATACGCAGTATTTT.

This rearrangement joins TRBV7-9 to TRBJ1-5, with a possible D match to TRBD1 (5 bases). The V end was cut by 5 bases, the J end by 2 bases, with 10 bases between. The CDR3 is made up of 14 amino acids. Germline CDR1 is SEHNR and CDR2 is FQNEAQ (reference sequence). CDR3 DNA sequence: TGTGCCAGCAGCCGCCCGGGGGGCAATCAGCCCCAGCATTTT. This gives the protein CASSRPGGNQPQHF.

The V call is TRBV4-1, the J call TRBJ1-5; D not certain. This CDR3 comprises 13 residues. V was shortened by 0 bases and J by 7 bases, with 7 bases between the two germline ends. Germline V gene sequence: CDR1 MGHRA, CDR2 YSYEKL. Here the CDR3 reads CASSQEKEQPQHF. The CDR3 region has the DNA TGCGCCAGCAGCCAAGAAAAGGAACAGCCCCAGCATTTT.

Here the CDR3 DNA reads TGCGCCAGCAGCTTGTACAACGGGAATAATTCACCCCTCCACTTT. Amino acids: CASSLYNGNNSPLHF. This chain joins TRBV5-1 and TRBJ1-6; D is unresolved. The V and J ends lost 1 base and 5 bases respectively, with 10 bases between them. Germline CDR1 reads SGHRS; CDR2 reads YFSETQ. The CDR3 covers 15 residues.

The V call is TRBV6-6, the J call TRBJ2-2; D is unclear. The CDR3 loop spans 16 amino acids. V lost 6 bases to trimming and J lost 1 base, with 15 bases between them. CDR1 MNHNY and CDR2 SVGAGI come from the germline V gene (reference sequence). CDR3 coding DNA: TGTGCCAGCAGCCCACTTCCTTCAGAGAACACCGGGGAGCTGTTTTTT. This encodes CASSPLPSENTGELFF.

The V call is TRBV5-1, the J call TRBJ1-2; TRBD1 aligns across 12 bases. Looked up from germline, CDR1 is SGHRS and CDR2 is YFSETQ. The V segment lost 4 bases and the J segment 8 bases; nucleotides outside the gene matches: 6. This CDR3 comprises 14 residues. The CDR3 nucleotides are TGCGCCAGCAGCGTGGGACAGGGGGCTCGAGGCTACACCTTC. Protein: CASSVGQGARGYTF.

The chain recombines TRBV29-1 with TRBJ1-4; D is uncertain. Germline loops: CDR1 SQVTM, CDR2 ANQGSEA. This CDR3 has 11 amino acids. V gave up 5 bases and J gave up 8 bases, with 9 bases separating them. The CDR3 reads CSVLGNEKLFF. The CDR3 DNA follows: TGCAGCGTTTTGGGGAACGAAAAACTGTTTTTT.

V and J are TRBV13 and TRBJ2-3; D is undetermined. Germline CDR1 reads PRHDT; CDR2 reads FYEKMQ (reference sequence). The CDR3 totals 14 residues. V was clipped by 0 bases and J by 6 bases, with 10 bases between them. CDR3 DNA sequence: TGTGCCAGCAGCTTAGGGGAATTGGGGGATACGCAGTATTTT. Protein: CASSLGELGDTQYF.

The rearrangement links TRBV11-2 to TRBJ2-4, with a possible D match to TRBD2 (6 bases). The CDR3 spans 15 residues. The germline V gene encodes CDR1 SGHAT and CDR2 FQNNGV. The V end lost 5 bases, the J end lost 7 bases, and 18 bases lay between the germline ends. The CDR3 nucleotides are TGTGCCAGCAGCCCCGTCCCGGGGGAGGTTAACATTCAGTACTTC. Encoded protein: CASSPVPGEVNIQYF.

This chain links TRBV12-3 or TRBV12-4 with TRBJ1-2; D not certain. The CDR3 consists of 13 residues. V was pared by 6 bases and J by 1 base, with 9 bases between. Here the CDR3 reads CASSRSDNYGYTF. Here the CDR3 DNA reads TGTGCCAGCAGCCGCTCGGATAACTATGGCTACACCTTC.

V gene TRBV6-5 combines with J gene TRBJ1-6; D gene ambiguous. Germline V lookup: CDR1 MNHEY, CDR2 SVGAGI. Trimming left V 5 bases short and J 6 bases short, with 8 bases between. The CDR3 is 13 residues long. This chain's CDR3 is CASSLFPNSPLHF. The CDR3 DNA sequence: TGTGCCAGCAGTCTCTTTCCTAATTCACCCCTCCACTTT.

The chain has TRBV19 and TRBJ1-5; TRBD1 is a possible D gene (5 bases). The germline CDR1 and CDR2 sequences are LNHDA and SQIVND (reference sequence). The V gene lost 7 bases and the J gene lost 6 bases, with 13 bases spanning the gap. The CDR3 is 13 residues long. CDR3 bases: TGTGCCAGTACCCCGGGACCGGCTCAGCCCCAGCATTTT. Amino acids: CASTPGPAQPQHF.

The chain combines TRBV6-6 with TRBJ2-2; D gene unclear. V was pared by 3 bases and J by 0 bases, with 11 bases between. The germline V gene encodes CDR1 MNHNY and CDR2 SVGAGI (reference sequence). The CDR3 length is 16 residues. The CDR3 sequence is CASSYRETTNTGELFF. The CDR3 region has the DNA TGTGCCAGCAGTTATCGTGAAACAACGAACACCGGGGAGCTGTTTTTT.

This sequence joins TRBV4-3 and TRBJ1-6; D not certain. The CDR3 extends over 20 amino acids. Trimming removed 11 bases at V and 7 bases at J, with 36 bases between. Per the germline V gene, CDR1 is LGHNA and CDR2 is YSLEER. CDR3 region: CARRQLQPTKSRGSNSPLHF. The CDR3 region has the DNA TGCGCCCGCCGCCAACTCCAGCCGACAAAATCCCGGGGATCGAATTCACCCCTCCACTTT.

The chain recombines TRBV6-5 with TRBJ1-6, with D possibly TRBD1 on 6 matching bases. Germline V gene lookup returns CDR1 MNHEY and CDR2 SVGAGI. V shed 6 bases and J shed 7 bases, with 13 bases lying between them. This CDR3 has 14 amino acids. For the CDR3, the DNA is TGTGCCAGCAGCGCCGACAGGACCAATTCACCCCTCCACTTT. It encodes CASSADRTNSPLHF.

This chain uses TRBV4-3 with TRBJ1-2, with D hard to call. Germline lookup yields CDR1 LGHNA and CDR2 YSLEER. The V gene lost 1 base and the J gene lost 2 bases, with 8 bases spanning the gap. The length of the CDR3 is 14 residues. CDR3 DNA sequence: TGCGCCAGCAGCCAAGGATCTGGGAACTATGGCTACACCTTC. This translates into CASSQGSGNYGYTF.

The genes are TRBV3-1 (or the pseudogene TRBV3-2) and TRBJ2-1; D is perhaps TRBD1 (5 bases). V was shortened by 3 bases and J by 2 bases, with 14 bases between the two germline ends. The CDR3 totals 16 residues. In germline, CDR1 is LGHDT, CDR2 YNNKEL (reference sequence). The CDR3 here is CASSQSFGAPYNEQFF. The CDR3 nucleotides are TGTGCCAGCAGCCAGTCGTTTGGGGCGCCCTACAATGAGCAGTTCTTC.

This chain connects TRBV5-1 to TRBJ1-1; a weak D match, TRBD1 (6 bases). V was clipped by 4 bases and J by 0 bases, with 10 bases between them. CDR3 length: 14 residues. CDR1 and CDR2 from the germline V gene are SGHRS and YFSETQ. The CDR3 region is CASSPRGLNTEAFF. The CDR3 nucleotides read TGCGCCAGCAGCCCGAGGGGGTTGAACACTGAAGCTTTCTTT.

CDR3 residues: CASSQEMADLNTEAFF. CDR3 DNA sequence: TGCGCCAGCAGCCAAGAGATGGCAGATTTGAACACTGAAGCTTTCTTT. V usage is TRBV4-1 and J usage is TRBJ1-1; the D is unclear. V gave up 0 bases and J gave up 0 bases, with 11 bases separating them. The CDR3 contains 16 residues. Germline loops: CDR1 MGHRA, CDR2 YSYEKL.